Shown below are 29 T cell receptor beta chains from a single sample sequenced in a study of T cell changes during pregnancy in multiple sclerosis. Measured with immunoSEQ multiplex PCR; TCRdb has only the in-frame clones, and not every one. The data hold 40,000 to 55,000 clones, with roughly 90% observed a single time. Material: peripheral blood, obtained in the first trimester of pregnancy. The receptor source for this set is a female donor in good health, enrolled as a control in a pregnancy study.

This chain connects TRBV15 to TRBJ2-7; a possible D gene is TRBD1 (6 bases). CDR1 is LNHNV, CDR2 YYDKDF, per germline (reference sequence). V lost 0 bases and J 6 bases, leaving 15 bases between the germline ends. This CDR3 contains 15 residues. Here the CDR3 reads CATSRDYQGTGEQYF. As DNA, the CDR3 is TGTGCCACCAGCAGAGATTACCAGGGGACCGGCGAGCAGTACTTC.

This clone was detected only once. This chain joins TRBV7-9 and TRBJ1-3, with unresolved D. The CDR3 covers 15 residues. Trimming left V 5 bases short and J 0 bases short, with 11 bases between. Germline V CDR1 and CDR2: SEHNR, FQNEAQ (reference sequence). In DNA form, the CDR3 reads TGTGCCAGCAGCCGACGGAGCTTCTCTGGAAACACCATATATTTT. Translation: CASSRRSFSGNTIYF.

The chain joins TRBV11-2 to TRBJ2-7; tentative D call: TRBD1 (5 bases). V was pared by 1 base and J by 0 bases, with 10 bases between. The CDR3 spans 15 residues. The germline V gene has CDR1 SGHAT and CDR2 FQNNGV. The CDR3 coding sequence is TGTGCCAGCAGCTTAGTTGGGGCGGTCTCCTACGAGCAGTACTTC. This sequence encodes CASSLVGAVSYEQYF. Variable domain in full (rest from reference TRBV11-2 and TRBJ2-7): EAGVAQSPRYKIIEKRQSVAFWCNPISGHATLYWYQQILGQGPKLLIQFQNNGVVDDSQLPKDRFSAERLKGVDSTLKIQPAKLEDSAVYLCASSLVGAVSYEQYFGPGTRLTVT.

In DNA form, the CDR3 reads TGTGCCGTAGCCCCTCGACGGGGGCAGGGGGCGCGCACTGAAGCTTTCTTT. It yields the protein CAVAPRRGQGARTEAFF. The chain is built from TRBV11-2 and TRBJ1-1; TRBD1 matches 8 bases. Trimming at V came to 11 bases and at J to 4 bases, leaving 21 bases not matched to a gene. The length of the CDR3 is 17 residues. Per germline, CDR1 SGHAT and CDR2 FQNNGV.

This clone is a singleton in its sample. The chain uses TRBV5-4 and TRBJ2-7; D unclear. From germline, CDR1 is SGHNT and CDR2 YYREEE (reference sequence). The CDR3 contains 11 residues. Trimming left V 5 bases short and J 3 bases short, with 6 bases between. The chain's CDR3 is CASSSFYEQYF. The CDR3, as DNA: TGTGCCAGCAGTTCGTTCTACGAGCAGTACTTC. Drawing the rest from reference TRBV5-4 and TRBJ2-7, the complete variable domain is ETGVTQSPTHLIKTRGQQVTLRCSSQSGHNTVSWYQQALGQGPQFIFQYYREEENGRGNFPPRFSGLQFPNYSSELNVNALELDDSALYLCASSSFYEQYFGPGTRLTVT.

This chain links TRBV30 with TRBJ1-2; D not certain. CDR1 and CDR2 from the germline V gene are GTSNPN and SVGIG (reference sequence). The CDR3 length is 13 residues. Trimming took 2 bases from V and 7 from J, leaving 14 bases between them. The CDR3 region is CAWSLGGLSGYTF. CDR3 coding DNA: TGTGCCTGGAGTCTGGGAGGGCTGAGTGGCTACACCTTC.

The chain uses TRBV2 and TRBJ1-1; D unclear. The CDR3 runs to 11 residues. V lost 3 bases, J lost 11 bases, and 10 bases lay in between. In germline, CDR1 is SNHLY, CDR2 FYNNEI. CDR3 bases: TGTGCCAGCAGTGAGAGAAGATTCGCTTTCTTT. This encodes CASSERRFAFF.

V is TRBV2 and J is TRBJ1-1; 7 nucleotides match TRBD1. The V segment lost 5 bases and the J segment 4 bases; nucleotides outside the gene matches: 7. The germline V gene encodes CDR1 SNHLY and CDR2 FYNNEI. The CDR3 covers 14 residues. Here the CDR3 reads CASSITGVVTEAFF. In DNA, the CDR3 is TGTGCCAGCAGTATAACAGGGGTGGTCACTGAAGCTTTCTTT.

This chain connects TRBV6-6 to TRBJ2-1; D is undetermined. CDR3 length: 12 amino acids. Germline-derived CDR1 and CDR2 are MNHNY and SVGAGI (reference sequence). Trimming cost V 2 bases and J 6 bases, with 5 bases left between them. In DNA, the CDR3 is TGTGCCAGCAGTTACGTCAGCAATGAGCAGTTCTTC. Protein: CASSYVSNEQFF.

The gene calls are TRBV9 and TRBJ2-7; 9 nucleotides line up with TRBD2. V was clipped by 3 bases and J by 6 bases; unmatched bases: 10. Germline CDR1 reads SGDLS; CDR2 reads YYNGEE. This CDR3 is built from 15 residues. Written as DNA, the CDR3 is TGTGCCAGCAGCGCCTTAGCGGGAGAAGCGGGCGAGCAGTACTTC. The encoded protein is CASSALAGEAGEQYF. Full variable domain (rest looked up from reference TRBV9 and TRBJ2-7): DSGVTQTPKHLITATGQRVTLRCSPRSGDLSVYWYQQSLDQGLQFLIQYYNGEERAKGNILERFSAQQFPDLHSELNLSSLELGDSALYFCASSALAGEAGEQYFGPGTRLTVT.

The chain uses TRBV5-1 and TRBJ1-6; a weak D match, TRBD1 (6 bases). The CDR3 loop spans 14 amino acids. Trimming took off 5 bases at V and 6 bases at J, with 12 bases between the two ends. Germline V gene lookup returns CDR1 SGHRS and CDR2 YFSETQ. CDR3 sequence (DNA): TGCGCCAGCAGAGTACAGGGCCTTAATTCACCCCTCCACTTT. Translating it yields CASRVQGLNSPLHF. Filled out from reference TRBV5-1 and TRBJ1-6, the complete variable domain reads KAGVTQTPRYLIKTRGQQVTLSCSPISGHRSVSWYQQTPGQGLQFLFEYFSETQRNKGNFPGRFSGRQFSNSRSEMNVSTLELGDSALYLCASRVQGLNSPLHFGNGTRLTVT.

The CDR3 here is CASSPSGSVRDQPQHF. The CDR3, as DNA: TGTGCCAGCAGCCCATCGGGGAGTGTTAGGGATCAGCCCCAGCATTTT. The V and J genes are TRBV7-9 and TRBJ1-5, with D unclear. The germline V gene encodes CDR1 SEHNR and CDR2 FQNEAQ (reference sequence). Trimming shortened V by 5 bases and J by 5 bases, and 19 bases separated the two germline ends. The CDR3 loop spans 16 amino acids.

This sequence joins TRBV5-6 and TRBJ2-7; TRBD2 agrees at 9 bases. Germline-derived CDR1 and CDR2 are SGHDT and YYEEEE. The CDR3 covers 15 residues. Losses at the gene ends were 1 base for V and 0 bases for J; bases not matched to a gene: 2. The CDR3 region has the DNA TGTGCCAGCAGCTTGTCGACTAGCGGCTCCTACGAGCAGTACTTC. Encoded protein: CASSLSTSGSYEQYF.

The rearrangement joins TRBV7-9 to TRBJ1-2; a weak D match, TRBD1 (5 bases). The CDR3 loop spans 14 amino acids. Germline CDR1 SEHNR, CDR2 FQNEAQ (reference sequence). Trimming took off 1 base at V and 5 bases at J, with 11 bases between the two ends. This CDR3 is CASSLDGTDYGYTF. CDR3 sequence (DNA): TGTGCCAGCAGCTTAGACGGGACTGATTATGGCTACACCTTC. The full variable domain, its missing parts supplied by reference TRBV7-9 and TRBJ1-2, is DTGVSQNPRHKITKRGQNVTFRCDPISEHNRLYWYRQTLGQGPEFLTYFQNEAQLEKSRLLSDRFSAERPKGSFSTLEIQRTEQGDSAMYLCASSLDGTDYGYTFGSGTRLTVV.

The chain links TRBV19 to TRBJ1-5; TRBD1 might be the D (6 bases). CDR1 is LNHDA, CDR2 SQIVND, per germline (reference sequence). Trimming left V 1 base short and J 7 bases short, with 17 bases between. This CDR3 contains 16 residues. This CDR3 reads CASSIAGGRVVQPQHF. DNA for the CDR3: TGTGCCAGTAGTATAGCGGGGGGGCGCGTTGTACAGCCCCAGCATTTT.

The chain recombines TRBV27 with TRBJ2-7; D unclear. The CDR3 is made up of 13 amino acids. CDR1 is MNHEY and CDR2 is SMNVEV in the germline V gene (reference sequence). V was clipped by 3 bases and J by 0 bases, with 6 bases between them. The CDR3: CASSFSTSYEQYF. The CDR3 DNA follows: TGTGCCAGCAGTTTCTCTACCTCCTACGAGCAGTACTTC.

The V call is TRBV7-9, the J call TRBJ2-1; 13 nucleotides agree with TRBD2. V lost 1 base and J lost 0; bases outside the gene matches: 6. This CDR3 is built from 19 residues. Germline loops: CDR1 SEHNR, CDR2 FQNEAQ (reference sequence). In nucleotides, the CDR3 is TGTGCCAGCAGCTTAGGACTAGCGGGAGGCCACAGCTCCTACAATGAGCAGTTCTTC. It translates to CASSLGLAGGHSSYNEQFF.

The genes are TRBV10-3 and TRBJ2-3; D ambiguous. V was pared by 3 bases and J by 2 bases, with 9 bases between. This CDR3 is 14 amino acids long. Germline V gene data show CDR1 as ENHRY and CDR2 as SYGVKD. The CDR3 region is CAISDNLSTDTQYF. The CDR3 DNA follows: TGTGCCATCAGTGATAACCTATCCACAGATACGCAGTATTTT.

V is TRBV11-3 and J is TRBJ2-1; TRBD2 matches 8 bases. V was pared by 5 bases and J by 7 bases, with 10 bases of the junction left unmatched. Germline CDR1 reads SGHNT; CDR2 reads YENEEA. The CDR3 has 15 residues. CDR3 loop: CASSISGTRRNEQFF. CDR3 bases: TGTGCCAGCAGCATTAGCGGGACACGGCGGAATGAGCAGTTCTTC.

This clone was seen only a few times. The J gene is TRBJ2-3, the V gene TRBV25-1, with TRBD1 matching over 8 bases. Trimming cost V 3 bases and J 4 bases; bases outside gene matches: 6. Germline CDR1 is MGHDK and CDR2 is SYGVNS. The CDR3 sequence is 15 residues long. The CDR3 DNA is TGTGCCAGCAGTGACCCCGAGACAGGGGCAGATACGCAGTATTTT. Translated, it gives CASSDPETGADTQYF. The complete variable domain, with remaining parts taken from reference TRBV25-1 and TRBJ2-3, reads EADIYQTPRYLVIGTGKKITLECSQTMGHDKMYWYQQDPGMELHLIHYSYGVNSTEKGDLSSESTVSRIRTEHFPLTLESARPSHTSQYLCASSDPETGADTQYFGPGTRLTVL.

CDR3 bases: TGTGCCAGCAGACAGGGGGCCGAGCAGTACTTC. This gives the protein CASRQGAEQYF. V is TRBV7-9 and J is TRBJ2-7; TRBD1 matches 9 bases. Per germline, CDR1 SEHNR and CDR2 FQNEAQ (reference sequence). V gave up 6 bases and J gave up 6 bases; unmatched junction bases: 0. The CDR3 has 11 residues.

The rearrangement uses TRBV7-9 and TRBJ2-6; possible D gene TRBD1, 6 bases. CDR3 size: 16 residues. Germline CDR1 reads SEHNR; CDR2 reads FQNEAQ (reference sequence). V gave up 11 bases and J gave up 0 bases, with 17 bases separating them. This CDR3 reads CAGSLDSFSGANVLTF. CDR3 DNA sequence: TGTGCCGGGAGTCTGGACAGCTTCTCTGGGGCCAACGTCCTGACTTTC.

The chain recombines TRBV30 with TRBJ2-2; tentative D call: TRBD2 (5 bases). The V and J ends lost 3 bases and 4 bases respectively, with 21 bases between them. CDR3 length: 17 amino acids. Germline loops: CDR1 GTSNPN, CDR2 SVGIG (reference sequence). The CDR3 sequence is CAWSPKVGLGSTGELFF. CDR3 DNA: TGTGCCTGGAGCCCAAAGGTGGGGTTGGGGAGCACCGGGGAGCTGTTTTTT.

CDR3 coding DNA: TGTGCCAGCAGTTCCAGCGGGGGGGCCGGAGATACGCAGTATTTT. This translates into CASSSSGGAGDTQYF. The gene calls are TRBV6-4 and TRBJ2-3; 10 bases match TRBD2. The CDR3 runs to 15 residues. The V segment lost 5 bases and the J segment 5 bases; nucleotides outside the gene matches: 7. Germline V CDR1 and CDR2: MRHNA, SNTAGT.

This clone has more than one count but fewer than ten. This chain joins TRBV5-4 and TRBJ1-1; TRBD1 matches 9 bases. The junction had 5 bases not matched to a gene; V was cut back by 0 bases and J by 5 bases. The length of the CDR3 is 15 residues. Germline V CDR1 and CDR2: SGHNT, YYREEE (reference sequence). The CDR3 region has the DNA TGTGCCAGCAGCTTGGGGGACAGGGTGGTAACTGAAGCTTTCTTT. Residues: CASSLGDRVVTEAFF.

The chain uses TRBV14 and TRBJ2-4, with a possible D match to TRBD2 (5 bases). V lost 1 base and J lost 8, with 12 bases in between. Germline CDR1 is SGHDN and CDR2 is FVKESK. The CDR3 length is 14 residues. The CDR3 reads CASSQARVWDIQYF. CDR3 DNA sequence: TGTGCCAGCAGCCAAGCGCGGGTTTGGGACATTCAGTACTTC.

The chain employs TRBV6-6 and TRBJ2-5; 7 bases line up with TRBD2. The DNA end is more similar to TRBJ2-7, so the J call may be wrong. The CDR3 runs 15 residues. Germline CDR1 MNHNY, CDR2 SVGAGI (reference sequence). DNA for the CDR3: TGTGCCAGCAGTTACAGACCTGGGGGGGTGGACGAGCAGTACTTC. Amino acids: CASSYRPGGVDEQYF.

The chain recombines TRBV6-5 with TRBJ1-2; D might be TRBD1 (5 bases). Trimming removed 2 bases at V and 6 bases at J, with 10 bases between. CDR1 and CDR2 (germline): MNHEY, SVGAGI. This CDR3 comprises 13 residues. The DNA for the CDR3 is TGTGCCAGCAGTTACCGGGCGGGGGATGGCTACACCTTC. Translating gives CASSYRAGDGYTF.

This clone has just one count. The chain links TRBV19 to TRBJ1-5; 9 bases are shared with TRBD1. The V segment lost 6 bases and the J segment 9 bases; nucleotides outside the gene matches: 3. There are 12 residues in the CDR3. CDR1 and CDR2 from the germline V gene are LNHDA and SQIVND (reference sequence). DNA for the CDR3: TGTGCCAGTAGGACAGGGGGTATGCCCCAGCATTTT. Encoded protein: CASRTGGMPQHF.